This T cell receptor beta chain is from a study of blood T cell repertoires in COVID-19. Study details: Spain, Italy and the United States supplied samples that represented acute and convalescent COVID-19. From T cells, B-cell-depleted T cells, or PBMCs came the material, which was cDNA or gDNA.

In the authors' methods: Amplification with reference gene primers provided the estimates of nucleated cell counts. Assay used: immunoSEQ multiplex PCR; TCRdb lists only in-frame clones, some missing. Clone size and V and J calls were adopted from that table, with D and trimming inferred from the DNA. The top ten hold 38% of the sample, which has 89,000 or so clones, less than 85% seen once. The sequence was obtained from a man at least 80 years old with acute or convalescent COVID-19. The sequencing sample was made of peripheral blood.

CDR3 coding DNA: TGTGCCAGCAGCAAAGAGGGACAGCCTTCGGAGCCCCAGCATTTT. Protein product: CASSKEGQPSEPQHF. The V gene is TRBV21-1, the J gene TRBJ1-5; the DNA was not compared with TRBD1, the D call given in the table. TRBV21-1 is a listed pseudogene. This CDR3 spans 15 amino acids.